Shown below are 27 T cell receptor beta chains from a single sample sequenced in a study of blood T cell repertoires in COVID-19. The protocol was immunoSEQ multiplex PCR, while the TCRdb copy is restricted to in-frame clones and leaves out a portion. The sample yields 260,000 or so clones, 87% seen once. Material: PBMCs or T cells enriched from blood (not recorded which). The receptor set was obtained from a young woman with acute COVID-19.

The rearrangement links TRBV5-1 to TRBJ2-7; possibly TRBD1 for D (5 bases). Trimming removed 1 base from V and 6 bases from J, with 14 bases in between. The germline gives CDR1 SGHRS, CDR2 YFSETQ. CDR3 length equals 14 residues. The CDR3 DNA reads as TGCGCCAGCAGCTTGACAGGTAGATTTGGCGAGCAGTACTTC. Protein product: CASSLTGRFGEQYF.

This clone was counted once. Other DNA sequences of this sample code for an identical CDR3. The gene calls are TRBV30 and TRBJ2-5, with 9 bases matching TRBD2. CDR1 is GTSNPN, CDR2 SVGIG, per germline (reference sequence). The CDR3 loop spans 15 amino acids. The junction had 7 bases not matched to a gene; V was cut back by 3 bases and J by 2 bases. DNA for the CDR3: TGTGCCTGGAGCGGGGGTCTAGCGGGGCAAGAGACCCAGTACTTC. It codes for CAWSGGLAGQETQYF.

The rearrangement uses TRBV4-1 and TRBJ1-6; tentatively, D is TRBD1 (5 bases). This CDR3 region has 16 residues. Germline CDR1 MGHRA, CDR2 YSYEKL. The V end lost 3 bases, the J end lost 3 bases, and 12 bases lay between the germline ends. The CDR3 nucleotides read TGCGCCAGCAGCCATACGGGTCAGGGCTATAATTCACCCCTCCACTTT. It encodes CASSHTGQGYNSPLHF.

The chain recombines TRBV6-7 with TRBJ2-7; 7 bases are a match to TRBD2. TRBV6-7 is marked as an open reading frame, function uncertain. This CDR3 region has 19 residues. V lost 2 bases to trimming and J lost 0 bases; unmatched junction nucleotides: 16. Here the CDR3 reads CASSYSRATARGSSYEQYF. The DNA of the CDR3 is TGTGCCAGCAGTTACAGTCGGGCGACGGCGCGGGGGAGCTCCTACGAGCAGTACTTC.

The chain has TRBV2 and TRBJ2-5, with D possibly being TRBD1 (5 bases). Germline V gene data show CDR1 as SNHLY and CDR2 as FYNNEI. The V end lost 2 bases, the J end lost 1 base, and 8 bases lay between the germline ends. This CDR3 region has 14 residues. The CDR3 DNA sequence: TGTGCCAGCAGTGAAAGGGGTTCCCAAGAGACCCAGTACTTC. Encoded protein: CASSERGSQETQYF.

This chain uses TRBV2 with TRBJ2-5, with a weak D call TRBD1 (7 bases). Trimming pared 0 bases from V and 7 bases from J, leaving 12 bases between. CDR1 SNHLY and CDR2 FYNNEI come from the germline V gene. This CDR3 has 14 amino acids. The CDR3 DNA reads TGTGCCAGCAGTGAAGCCCGACAGGGAGGGACCCAGTACTTC. Translation gives CASSEARQGGTQYF.

The chain recombines TRBV19 with TRBJ1-5, with D possibly TRBD1 on 6 matching bases. The CDR3 has 18 amino acids. The germline gives CDR1 LNHDA, CDR2 SQIVND (reference sequence). Trimming removed 2 bases from V and 5 bases from J, with 22 bases in between. Written as DNA, the CDR3 is TGTGCCAGTAGTATAAGTGGGGCAGGGGCGATGTCATATCAGCCCCAGCATTTT. Its translation: CASSISGAGAMSYQPQHF. The complete variable domain, with remaining parts taken from reference TRBV19 and TRBJ1-5, reads DGGITQSPKYLFRKEGQNVTLSCEQNLNHDAMYWYRQDPGQGLRLIYYSQIVNDFQKGDIAEGYSVSREKKESFPLTVTSAQKNPTAFYLCASSISGAGAMSYQPQHFGDGTRLSIL.

The rearrangement links TRBV5-1 to TRBJ1-3; D call uncertain. Germline CDR1 SGHRS, CDR2 YFSETQ. This CDR3 comprises 15 residues. V lost 4 bases, J lost 4 bases, and 15 bases lay in between. CDR3 sequence: CASSASDWAGNTIYF. The CDR3 DNA follows: TGCGCCAGCAGCGCCTCGGACTGGGCGGGAAACACCATATATTTT.

The V call is TRBV12-5, the J call TRBJ2-7; 9 positions agree with TRBD2. The CDR3 is 17 residues long. V gave up 3 bases and J gave up 5 bases; unmatched junction bases: 14. The V gene's germline CDR1 is LGHNT and CDR2 FRNRAP. CDR3 DNA: TGTGCTAGTGGTTTTGAAGCGGGGGGTTCGTACTACAACGAGCAGTACTTC. Protein: CASGFEAGGSYYNEQYF.

The rearrangement links TRBV3-1 (or the pseudogene TRBV3-2) to TRBJ1-6; no definite D call. The CDR3 totals 13 residues. The V gene's germline CDR1 is LGHDT and CDR2 YNNKEL (reference sequence). V lost 6 bases and J 8 bases, leaving 11 bases between the germline ends. CDR3 loop: CASRPTLDSPLHF. The DNA of the CDR3 is TGTGCCAGCAGACCGACATTGGATTCACCCCTCCACTTT.

The rearrangement joins TRBV13 to TRBJ1-6; a possible D gene is TRBD1 (5 bases). Looked up from germline, CDR1 is PRHDT and CDR2 is FYEKMQ (reference sequence). This CDR3 region has 15 residues. With 4 bases removed from V and 4 bases from J, the gap between germline ends came to 11 bases. CDR3 DNA: TGTGCCAGCAGCTCGCAGACAGAGTATAATTCACCCCTCCACTTT. The encoded protein is CASSSQTEYNSPLHF.

The chain combines TRBV5-1 with TRBJ1-1, with D unclear. The CDR3 sequence is 12 residues long. The germline gives CDR1 SGHRS, CDR2 YFSETQ. Trimming left V 4 bases short and J 5 bases short, with 9 bases between. This CDR3 reads CASSLTRTEAFF. In DNA form, the CDR3 reads TGCGCCAGCAGCCTAACGCGAACTGAAGCTTTCTTT.

The chain carries TRBV12-5 and TRBJ2-7; TRBD1 aligns across 8 bases. Germline V gene data show CDR1 as LGHNT and CDR2 as FRNRAP. The CDR3 loop spans 16 amino acids. Losses at the gene ends were 3 bases for V and 0 bases for J; bases not matched to a gene: 7. CDR3 sequence (DNA): TGTGCTAGTGGTTTCCAAACAGGGGGGACCTCCTACGAGCAGTACTTC. This sequence encodes CASGFQTGGTSYEQYF.

The chain joins TRBV27 to TRBJ1-2; tentatively, D is TRBD1 (5 bases). The CDR3 has 13 amino acids. V was pared by 4 bases and J by 5 bases, with 11 bases between. CDR1 and CDR2 from the germline V gene are MNHEY and SMNVEV (reference sequence). The CDR3 protein is CASSSDRVYGYTF. Written as DNA, the CDR3 is TGTGCCAGCAGTTCCGACAGAGTATATGGCTACACCTTC.

The CDR3 nucleotides read TGTGCCAGCTCCGGACCGTCGGGACAGGGGGGTGAAAAACTGTTTTTT. Translated: CASSGPSGQGGEKLFF. The chain carries TRBV18 and TRBJ1-4; 11 bases map to TRBD1. The junction had 10 bases not matched to a gene; V was cut back by 6 bases and J by 7 bases. The CDR3 is 16 residues long. CDR1 is KGHSH, CDR2 LQKENI, per germline.

The chain has TRBV5-1 and TRBJ1-5; 10 bases are a match to TRBD1. J was trimmed by 4 bases and V by 0 bases; bases with no gene match: 1. This CDR3 is built from 15 residues. Germline CDR1 and CDR2: SGHRS and YFSETQ. CDR3 in amino acids: CASSLAGQGNQPQHF. CDR3 in DNA: TGCGCCAGCAGCTTGGCGGGACAGGGGAATCAGCCCCAGCATTTT. The complete variable domain, with remaining parts taken from reference TRBV5-1 and TRBJ1-5, reads KAGVTQTPRYLIKTRGQQVTLSCSPISGHRSVSWYQQTPGQGLQFLFEYFSETQRNKGNFPGRFSGRQFSNSRSEMNVSTLELGDSALYLCASSLAGQGNQPQHFGDGTRLSIL.

V usage is TRBV4-3 and J usage is TRBJ1-5, with D unclear. The ends were cut back, 2 bases at V and 7 bases at J, with 21 bases in the middle. The CDR3 spans 17 residues. Per the germline V gene, CDR1 is LGHNA and CDR2 is YSLEER. The CDR3 reads CASSQSPTPAPGQPQHF. CDR3 bases: TGCGCCAGCAGCCAAAGCCCGACACCGGCTCCTGGACAGCCCCAGCATTTT.

The chain carries TRBV5-5 and TRBJ1-3, with a tentative D call TRBD1 (6 bases). Per germline, CDR1 SGHKS and CDR2 YYEKEE (reference sequence). The CDR3 runs 16 residues. The V end was cut by 4 bases, the J end by 4 bases, with 18 bases between. In DNA form, the CDR3 reads TGTGCCAGCAGCCCAACGCCTACAGGGCAGGGAAACACCATATATTTT. This codes for CASSPTPTGQGNTIYF.

The genes are TRBV4-1 and TRBJ1-2; 10 bases line up with TRBD1. V gave up 6 bases and J gave up 7 bases; unmatched junction bases: 8. This CDR3 contains 14 residues. CDR1 MGHRA and CDR2 YSYEKL come from the germline V gene. CDR3 coding DNA: TGCGCCAGCAGAGTAAGACAGGGGGCGCGTGGCTACACCTTC. Its protein product is CASRVRQGARGYTF.

The V gene is TRBV19, the J gene TRBJ2-2; TRBD2 is a possible D gene (6 bases). CDR1 and CDR2 (germline): LNHDA, SQIVND (reference sequence). V was shortened by 7 bases and J by 8 bases, with 14 bases between the two germline ends. The length of the CDR3 is 13 residues. The CDR3 nucleotides are TGTGCCAGTAAAATCGGGGGTTCAGGGGAGCTGTTTTTT. Its protein is CASKIGGSGELFF.

The CDR3 loop is CASSQDIGQGSGGYTF. The CDR3 region has the DNA TGTGCCAGCAGCCAAGATATAGGACAGGGGTCGGGTGGCTACACCTTC. V and J are TRBV3-1 (or the pseudogene TRBV3-2) and TRBJ1-2; 9 positions match TRBD1. The CDR3 runs to 16 residues. The germline CDR1 and CDR2 sequences are LGHDT and YNNKEL (reference sequence). V lost 0 bases and J lost 7; bases outside the gene matches: 9.

The chain carries TRBV29-1 and TRBJ2-4; D is undetermined. V lost 7 bases, J lost 0 bases, and 10 bases lay in between. The CDR3 runs to 13 residues. Looked up from germline, CDR1 is SQVTM and CDR2 is ANQGSEA. The CDR3 protein is CSAVAVAKNIQYF. CDR3 in DNA: TGCAGCGCTGTGGCAGTAGCCAAAAACATTCAGTACTTC. The whole variable domain, remainder taken from reference TRBV29-1 and TRBJ2-4, is SAVISQKPSRDICQRGTSLTIQCQVDSQVTMMFWYRQQPGQSLTLIATANQGSEATYESGFVIDKFPISRPNLTFSTLTVSNMSPEDSSIYLCSAVAVAKNIQYFGAGTRLSVL.

The rearrangement links TRBV19 to TRBJ1-5, with TRBD1 matching 7 bases. The CDR3 runs 13 residues. The germline V gene has CDR1 LNHDA and CDR2 SQIVND (reference sequence). Germline trimming cut 8 bases from V and 5 bases from J; bases unmatched to any gene: 6. The CDR3 is CASDDRDDQPQHF. CDR3 DNA sequence: TGTGCCAGTGATGACAGGGATGATCAGCCCCAGCATTTT.

V is TRBV5-4 and J is TRBJ1-4; possibly TRBD1 for D (6 bases). The germline CDR1 and CDR2 sequences are SGHNT and YYREEE (reference sequence). The CDR3 consists of 16 residues. Trimming removed 4 bases from V and 7 bases from J, with 20 bases in between. The CDR3 coding sequence is TGTGCCAGCAGCCCGTCAGGGGCGGGGGCGGGTGAAAAACTGTTTTTT. Encoded protein: CASSPSGAGAGEKLFF.

The rearrangement uses TRBV7-9 and TRBJ1-4, with D possibly being TRBD1 (5 bases). This CDR3 region has 15 residues. Germline V lookup: CDR1 SEHNR, CDR2 FQNEAQ (reference sequence). V was trimmed by 5 bases and J by 3 bases, leaving 13 bases between them. This CDR3 is CASSPGGISNEKLFF. CDR3 in DNA: TGTGCCAGCAGCCCCGGGGGGATTTCTAATGAAAAACTGTTTTTT.

The V gene is TRBV5-4, the J gene TRBJ2-3; no clear D gene. With 4 bases removed from V and 3 bases from J, the gap between germline ends came to 6 bases. The germline CDR1 and CDR2 sequences are SGHNT and YYREEE (reference sequence). This CDR3 has 12 residues. The CDR3 DNA reads as TGTGCCAGCAGCCGAGGAACAGATACGCAGTATTTT. Encoded protein: CASSRGTDTQYF.

DNA of the CDR3: TGTGCCTGGAGTGGTGGGACTAGCGGGGGCACAGATACGCAGTATTTT. As protein: CAWSGGTSGGTDTQYF. V gene TRBV30 combines with J gene TRBJ2-3; 13 nucleotides align to TRBD2. Germline CDR1 and CDR2: GTSNPN and SVGIG (reference sequence). Trimming cost V 1 base and J 1 base; bases outside gene matches: 2. The CDR3 has 16 residues.